Shown below are 32 T cell receptor beta chains from a single sample sequenced in a study of blood T cell repertoires in COVID-19. Using immunoSEQ multiplex PCR, the repertoire was profiled, and TCRdb retains in-frame clones only, with some absent. Counted here are about 240,000 clones, more than 75% occurring once; the ten biggest clones make up about 3.3%. Source material: PBMCs or T cells enriched from blood (not recorded which). The source is a middle-aged woman with acute COVID-19.

The chain links TRBV29-1 to TRBJ2-5, with D tentatively TRBD2 (5 bases). The CDR3 runs 12 residues. Deletions cut 6 bases from V and 7 bases from J, with 15 bases between. Germline CDR1 is SQVTM and CDR2 is ANQGSEA. The CDR3 region has the DNA TGCAGCGTGCGCAGGTCAGAGGGGACCCAGTACTTC. As protein: CSVRRSEGTQYF. Variable domain in full (rest from reference TRBV29-1 and TRBJ2-5): SAVISQKPSRDICQRGTSLTIQCQVDSQVTMMFWYRQQPGQSLTLIATANQGSEATYESGFVIDKFPISRPNLTFSTLTVSNMSPEDSSIYLCSVRRSEGTQYFGPGTRLLVL.

This chain uses TRBV10-3 with TRBJ2-7; TRBD2 matches at 7 bases. Germline CDR1 and CDR2: ENHRY and SYGVKD. The CDR3 sequence is 15 residues long. V lost 1 base, J lost 2 bases, and 5 bases stayed unmatched. The CDR3 DNA reads as TGTGCCATCAGTGAGTTGTCTAGCGGACCCTACGAGCAGTACTTC. Its protein product is CAISELSSGPYEQYF.

This clone was seen only once. The chain joins TRBV21-1 to TRBJ2-5; the table gives TRBD2 as D, unverified against the DNA. TRBV21-1 constitutes a pseudogene. This CDR3 contains 16 residues. This CDR3 is CASSLSRGGTQETQYF. In DNA form, the CDR3 reads TGTGCCAGCAGCTTAAGTAGGGGGGGAACCCAAGAGACCCAGTACTTC.

The chain carries TRBV10-3 and TRBJ2-2; 7 positions agree with TRBD1. The CDR3 length is 17 residues. Germline CDR1 and CDR2: ENHRY and SYGVKD. V lost 2 bases to trimming and J lost 3 bases; unmatched junction nucleotides: 9. The CDR3 DNA sequence: TGTGCCATCAGTGAGGATCGTTGGGACAGCGACACCGGGGAGCTGTTTTTT. Protein sequence: CAISEDRWDSDTGELFF.

CDR3 loop: CASSARDRAETQYF. CDR3 bases: TGTGCCAGCAGTGCCAGGGACAGGGCAGAGACCCAGTACTTC. V is TRBV27 and J is TRBJ2-5; 9 nucleotides match TRBD1. The CDR3 consists of 14 residues. Germline lookup yields CDR1 MNHEY and CDR2 SMNVEV (reference sequence). V shed 5 bases, J shed 4 bases, and the junction held 5 bases outside the gene matches.

The rearrangement uses TRBV6-2 or TRBV6-3 and TRBJ2-7, with D maybe TRBD1 (5 bases). CDR3 length: 15 residues. Per germline, CDR1 MNHEY and CDR2 SVGEGT. Trimming took 7 bases from V and 2 from J, leaving 18 bases between them. The CDR3 region is CASTPPTVSAYEQYF. The CDR3 DNA is TGTGCCAGCACCCCCCCGACAGTTTCGGCCTACGAGCAGTACTTC.

The chain combines TRBV11-3 with TRBJ1-6, with a tentative D call TRBD1 (5 bases). Germline V gives CDR1 SGHNT, CDR2 YENEEA. Trimming removed 0 bases from V and 1 base from J, with 16 bases in between. This CDR3 contains 19 residues. CDR3 nucleotides: TGTGCCAGCAGCTTAGATCCGTCAGGGATGGGGTCCTATAATTCACCCCTCCACTTT. Encoded protein: CASSLDPSGMGSYNSPLHF.

In DNA, the CDR3 is TGTGCCAGCAGCGAAAAAGGACTCCCACATGGCTACACCTTC. As protein: CASSEKGLPHGYTF. V gene TRBV7-9 combines with J gene TRBJ1-2, with D unresolved. The CDR3 loop spans 14 amino acids. Germline V gene sequence: CDR1 SEHNR, CDR2 FQNEAQ (reference sequence). V lost 5 bases to trimming and J lost 6 bases, with 16 bases between them.

CDR3 bases: TGTGCCAGTAGTACCCAAACAGGGTTAGCTCAGCCCCAGCATTTT. This gives the protein CASSTQTGLAQPQHF. V is TRBV19 and J is TRBJ1-5; a weak D match, TRBD1 (6 bases). CDR1 and CDR2 from the germline V gene are LNHDA and SQIVND (reference sequence). CDR3 length equals 15 residues. Trimming cost V 4 bases and J 6 bases, with 16 bases left between them.

This clone came up a few times. This rearrangement joins TRBV5-4 to TRBJ1-1, with D hard to call. The CDR3 loop spans 14 amino acids. The V end was cut by 1 base, the J end by 1 base, with 8 bases between. The germline V gene has CDR1 SGHNT and CDR2 YYREEE (reference sequence). CDR3 sequence (DNA): TGTGCCAGCAGCTTGCCCCACAGGAACACTGAAGCTTTCTTT. Residues: CASSLPHRNTEAFF.

The chain uses TRBV7-3 and TRBJ2-5, with D maybe TRBD2 (5 bases). V lost 1 base and J lost 5, with 11 bases in between. CDR1 and CDR2 (germline): SGHTA, FQGTGA. The CDR3 sequence is 14 residues long. The DNA of the CDR3 is TGTGCCAGCAGCTTAAACGGGGATGGGGAGACCCAGTACTTC. It encodes CASSLNGDGETQYF.

This rearrangement joins TRBV6-5 to TRBJ1-1, with 8 bases lining up with TRBD1. CDR1 is MNHEY, CDR2 SVGAGI, per germline. V was clipped by 7 bases and J by 1 base; unmatched bases: 5. The CDR3 loop spans 14 amino acids. CDR3 sequence: CASTTGTGNTEAFF. CDR3 DNA: TGTGCCAGCACCACAGGGACAGGGAACACTGAAGCTTTCTTT.

In its sample, this clone was seen once. V and J are TRBV11-1 and TRBJ1-1, with TRBD1 matching over 8 bases. The germline CDR1 and CDR2 sequences are SGHAT and FQDESV (reference sequence). There are 13 residues in the CDR3. Germline trimming cut 4 bases from V and 8 bases from J; bases unmatched to any gene: 6. The CDR3 sequence: CASSSGGTGEAFF. The CDR3 coding sequence is TGTGCCAGCAGCTCAGGGGGCACGGGAGAAGCTTTCTTT.

J is TRBJ2-5 and V is TRBV11-2, with TRBD2 as a possible D gene (5 bases). Trimming removed 1 base at V and 2 bases at J, with 8 bases between. Per the germline V gene, CDR1 is SGHAT and CDR2 is FQNNGV. This CDR3 has 14 amino acids. The CDR3 protein is CASSLVREQETQYF. Here the CDR3 DNA reads TGTGCCAGCAGCTTAGTTCGGGAACAAGAGACCCAGTACTTC.

V and J are TRBV19 and TRBJ2-3, with 9 bases lining up with TRBD2. CDR3 length equals 15 residues. The V gene end was trimmed by 6 bases and the J gene end by 0 bases; junction bases not matched to a gene: 4. Germline V gene data show CDR1 as LNHDA and CDR2 as SQIVND (reference sequence). This CDR3 is CASRKTSGSTDTQYF. CDR3 sequence (DNA): TGTGCCAGTAGGAAGACTAGCGGAAGCACAGATACGCAGTATTTT.

This chain connects TRBV7-3 to TRBJ2-1, with TRBD2 identical over 11 bases. Trimming removed 5 bases from V and 5 bases from J; junction bases left unmatched: 5. The CDR3 consists of 15 residues. Germline V CDR1 and CDR2: SGHTA, FQGTGA. The CDR3 sequence is CASSTTSGNDNEQFF. DNA for the CDR3: TGTGCCAGCAGCACGACTAGCGGGAATGACAATGAGCAGTTCTTC.

The chain couples TRBV30 to TRBJ2-1; D might be TRBD1 (5 bases). Germline CDR1 GTSNPN, CDR2 SVGIG (reference sequence). The V and J ends lost 0 bases and 14 bases respectively, with 14 bases between them. The CDR3 has 12 amino acids. CDR3 DNA sequence: TGTGCCTGGAGTGTGTTGGGCAGGGAAGAGTTCTTC. As protein: CAWSVLGREEFF.

The CDR3 sequence: CASSLRGSTGNTIYF. CDR3 coding DNA: TGTGCCAGCAGCTTGAGGGGGTCTACTGGAAACACCATATATTTT. J is TRBJ1-3 and V is TRBV5-6, with D maybe TRBD1 (6 bases). The V end was cut by 1 base, the J end by 2 bases, with 10 bases between. The CDR3 sequence is 15 residues long. Per germline, CDR1 SGHDT and CDR2 YYEEEE.

As concerns this clone: The sample holds other DNA sequences that translate to the same CDR3. The V and J genes are TRBV9 and TRBJ2-6; D possibly corresponds to TRBD1 (6 bases). The germline V gene encodes CDR1 SGDLS and CDR2 YYNGEE. V was clipped by 2 bases and J by 3 bases, with 9 bases between them. The CDR3 spans 15 residues. In DNA, the CDR3 is TGTGCCAGCAGCGTTACAGGGCTTGGGGCCAACGTCCTGACTTTC. This encodes CASSVTGLGANVLTF.

This chain connects TRBV4-1 to TRBJ2-4, with 9 bases aligning to TRBD1. After removal of 4 bases from V and 1 base from J, the junction contained 5 bases not matched to a gene. Germline V lookup: CDR1 MGHRA, CDR2 YSYEKL. The CDR3 is made up of 16 amino acids. Here the CDR3 DNA reads TGCGCCAGCAGCCCAACAGGGGGCAAGGCCAAAAACATTCAGTACTTC. Its translation is CASSPTGGKAKNIQYF.

The chain joins TRBV5-1 to TRBJ1-2, with 9 bases fitting TRBD1. Germline CDR1 SGHRS, CDR2 YFSETQ. CDR3 length: 13 residues. After removal of 5 bases from V and 6 bases from J, the junction contained 5 bases not matched to a gene. The CDR3 loop reads CASRARDRDGYTF. CDR3 sequence (DNA): TGCGCCAGCAGGGCCCGGGACAGGGATGGCTACACCTTC.

The CDR3 DNA sequence: TGTGCCAGCAGCCATGACAGGCGCTACGAGCAGTACTTC. Residues: CASSHDRRYEQYF. The chain uses TRBV3-1 (or the pseudogene TRBV3-2) and TRBJ2-7; a weak D match, TRBD1 (6 bases). Germline V gene sequence: CDR1 LGHDT, CDR2 YNNKEL (reference sequence). The CDR3 sequence is 13 residues long. V lost 3 bases to trimming and J lost 3 bases, with 9 bases between them.

The rearrangement uses TRBV5-6 and TRBJ2-2; TRBD2 matches 8 bases. Germline lookup yields CDR1 SGHDT and CDR2 YYEEEE. Unmatched junction bases numbered 6, after V lost 4 bases and J lost 4 bases. This CDR3 spans 15 amino acids. CDR3 nucleotides: TGTGCCAGCAGCCCGTTCGGGAGGGCCACCGGGGAGCTGTTTTTT. It translates to CASSPFGRATGELFF. Full variable domain (outside the CDR3, taken from reference TRBV5-6 and TRBJ2-2): DAGVTQSPTHLIKTRGQQVTLRCSPKSGHDTVSWYQQALGQGPQFIFQYYEEEERQRGNFPDRFSGHQFPNYSSELNVNALLLGDSALYLCASSPFGRATGELFFGEGSRLTVL.

The chain uses TRBV5-5 and TRBJ1-1; 9 nucleotides match TRBD1. With 5 bases clipped from V and 5 bases from J, the junction kept 7 bases outside the gene matches. Germline CDR1 SGHKS, CDR2 YYEKEE (reference sequence). The CDR3 extends over 14 amino acids. The CDR3 is CASSHGDRETEAFF. As DNA, the CDR3 is TGTGCCAGCAGTCATGGGGACAGGGAAACTGAAGCTTTCTTT.

This clone was counted a few times. The rearrangement uses TRBV7-9 and TRBJ2-1, with D maybe TRBD1 (6 bases). Germline lookup yields CDR1 SEHNR and CDR2 FQNEAQ (reference sequence). This CDR3 has 13 residues. V lost 6 bases, J lost 5 bases, and 11 bases lay in between. Here the CDR3 reads CASSWDKNNEQFF. The CDR3 DNA reads TGTGCCAGCAGTTGGGACAAAAACAATGAGCAGTTCTTC.

The V gene is TRBV7-3, the J gene TRBJ2-7; D is uncertain. Germline assignment: CDR1 SGHTA and CDR2 FQGTGA. With 5 bases removed from V and 2 bases from J, the gap between germline ends came to 10 bases. This CDR3 contains 13 residues. CDR3 DNA sequence: TGTGCCAGCAGCATAGGAGCCGCCTACGAGCAGTACTTC. This translates into CASSIGAAYEQYF. Full variable domain (outside the CDR3, taken from reference TRBV7-3 and TRBJ2-7): GAGVSQTPSNKVTEKGKYVELRCDPISGHTALYWYRQSLGQGPEFLIYFQGTGAADDSGLPNDRFFAVRPEGSVSTLKIQRTERGDSAVYLCASSIGAAYEQYFGPGTRLTVT.

V is TRBV15 and J is TRBJ2-2, with 8 bases that match TRBD2. The CDR3 sequence is 17 residues long. Germline-derived CDR1 and CDR2 are LNHNV and YYDKDF (reference sequence). Trimming at V came to 0 bases and at J to 10 bases, leaving 13 bases not matched to a gene. CDR3 DNA: TGTGCCACCAGCAGAGATCCACCCGGGACTAGGGGGACGGAGCTGTTTTTT. Translation: CATSRDPPGTRGTELFF.

The CDR3 region is CASSYSTDSGANVLTF. The CDR3 DNA reads as TGTGCCAGCAGTTACTCGACAGACTCTGGGGCCAACGTCCTGACTTTC. V is TRBV6-5 and J is TRBJ2-6; TRBD1 might be the D (5 bases). CDR1 MNHEY and CDR2 SVGAGI come from the germline V gene. The CDR3 consists of 16 residues. With 0 bases removed from V and 0 bases from J, the gap between germline ends came to 6 bases.

The V call is TRBV5-1, the J call TRBJ1-4, with 7 nucleotides matching TRBD1. Germline V gene sequence: CDR1 SGHRS, CDR2 YFSETQ. This CDR3 region has 17 residues. V trimming: 2 bases; J trimming: 5 bases; junction bases outside the gene matches: 12. CDR3 nucleotides: TGCGCCAGCAGCTTTGGGAACCGGGACAGTCAAAATGAAAAACTGTTTTTT. It translates to CASSFGNRDSQNEKLFF. Looking up the rest from reference TRBV5-1 and TRBJ1-4 gives the full variable domain: KAGVTQTPRYLIKTRGQQVTLSCSPISGHRSVSWYQQTPGQGLQFLFEYFSETQRNKGNFPGRFSGRQFSNSRSEMNVSTLELGDSALYLCASSFGNRDSQNEKLFFGSGTQLSVL.

The chain has TRBV11-2 and TRBJ2-7, with no clear D. Trimming shortened V by 0 bases and J by 5 bases, and 11 bases separated the two germline ends. Germline assignment: CDR1 SGHAT and CDR2 FQNNGV. The CDR3 consists of 14 residues. The DNA of the CDR3 is TGTGCCAGCAGCTTAGAGATGGGCAGCCACGAGCAGTACTTC. This encodes CASSLEMGSHEQYF.

The rearrangement joins TRBV30 to TRBJ1-3; 10 bases line up with TRBD1. The junction had 3 bases not matched to a gene; V was cut back by 0 bases and J by 4 bases. The CDR3 extends over 15 amino acids. Germline V gene lookup returns CDR1 GTSNPN and CDR2 SVGIG (reference sequence). The CDR3 loop reads CAWSVKTGGGNTIYF. CDR3 nucleotide sequence: TGTGCCTGGAGTGTGAAGACAGGGGGCGGAAACACCATATATTTT.

The CDR3 nucleotides read TGCGCCAGCAGCTACGATAGGACAGGGGGAACTGAAGCTTTCTTT. Its protein product is CASSYDRTGGTEAFF. The gene calls are TRBV5-1 and TRBJ1-1, with TRBD1 matching 10 bases. Losses at the gene ends were 3 bases for V and 5 bases for J; bases not matched to a gene: 7. Germline V gives CDR1 SGHRS, CDR2 YFSETQ. CDR3 length: 15 residues.